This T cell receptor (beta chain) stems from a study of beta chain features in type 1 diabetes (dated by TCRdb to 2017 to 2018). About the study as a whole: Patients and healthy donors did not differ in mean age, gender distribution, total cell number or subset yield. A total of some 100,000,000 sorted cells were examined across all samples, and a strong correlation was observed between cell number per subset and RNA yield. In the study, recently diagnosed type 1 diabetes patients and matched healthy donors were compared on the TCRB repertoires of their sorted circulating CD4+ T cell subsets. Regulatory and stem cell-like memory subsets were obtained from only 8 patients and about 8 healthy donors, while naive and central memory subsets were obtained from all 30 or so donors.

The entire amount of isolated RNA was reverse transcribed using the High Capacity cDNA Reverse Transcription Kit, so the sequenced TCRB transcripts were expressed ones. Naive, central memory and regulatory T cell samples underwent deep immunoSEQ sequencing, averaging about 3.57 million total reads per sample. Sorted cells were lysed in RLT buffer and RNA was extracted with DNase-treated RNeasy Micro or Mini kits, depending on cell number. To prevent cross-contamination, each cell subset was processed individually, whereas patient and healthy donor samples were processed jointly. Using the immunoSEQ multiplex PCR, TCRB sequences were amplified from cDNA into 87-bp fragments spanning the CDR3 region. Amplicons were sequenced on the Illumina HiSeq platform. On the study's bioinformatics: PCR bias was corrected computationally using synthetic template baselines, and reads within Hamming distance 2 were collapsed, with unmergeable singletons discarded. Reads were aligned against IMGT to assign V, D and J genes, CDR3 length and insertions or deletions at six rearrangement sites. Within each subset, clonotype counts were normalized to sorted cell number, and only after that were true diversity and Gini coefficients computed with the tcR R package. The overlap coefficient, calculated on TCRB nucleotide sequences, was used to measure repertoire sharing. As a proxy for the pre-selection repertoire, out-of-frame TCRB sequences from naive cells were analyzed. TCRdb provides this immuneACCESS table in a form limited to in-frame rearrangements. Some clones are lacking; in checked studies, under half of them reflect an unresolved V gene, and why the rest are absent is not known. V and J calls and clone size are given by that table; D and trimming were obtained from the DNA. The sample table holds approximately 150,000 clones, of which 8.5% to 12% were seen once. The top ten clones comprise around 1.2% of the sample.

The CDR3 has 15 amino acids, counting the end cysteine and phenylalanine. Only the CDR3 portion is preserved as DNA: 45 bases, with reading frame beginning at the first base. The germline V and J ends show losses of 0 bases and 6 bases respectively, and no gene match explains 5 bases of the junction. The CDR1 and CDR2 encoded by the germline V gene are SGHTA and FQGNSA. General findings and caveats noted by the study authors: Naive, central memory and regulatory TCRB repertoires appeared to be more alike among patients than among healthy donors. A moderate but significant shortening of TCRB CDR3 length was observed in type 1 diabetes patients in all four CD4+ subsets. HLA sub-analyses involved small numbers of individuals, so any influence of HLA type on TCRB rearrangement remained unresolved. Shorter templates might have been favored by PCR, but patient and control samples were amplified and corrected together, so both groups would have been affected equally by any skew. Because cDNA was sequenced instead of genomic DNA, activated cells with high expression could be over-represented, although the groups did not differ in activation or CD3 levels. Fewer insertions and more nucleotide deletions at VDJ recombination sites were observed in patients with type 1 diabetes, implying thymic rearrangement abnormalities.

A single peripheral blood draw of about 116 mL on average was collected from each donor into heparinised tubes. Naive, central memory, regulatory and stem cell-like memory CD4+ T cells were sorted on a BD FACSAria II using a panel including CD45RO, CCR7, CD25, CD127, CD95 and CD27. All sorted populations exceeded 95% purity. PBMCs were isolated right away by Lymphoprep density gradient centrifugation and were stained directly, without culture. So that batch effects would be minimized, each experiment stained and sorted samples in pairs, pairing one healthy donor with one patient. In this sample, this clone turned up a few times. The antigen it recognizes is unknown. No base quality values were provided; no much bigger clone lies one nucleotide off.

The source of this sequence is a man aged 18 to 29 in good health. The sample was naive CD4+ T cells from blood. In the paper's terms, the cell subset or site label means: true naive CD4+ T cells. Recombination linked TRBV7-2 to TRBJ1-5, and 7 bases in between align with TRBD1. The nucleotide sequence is TGTGCCAGCAGCTTAGCGGGACCAGGGGGTCAGCCCCAGCATTTT. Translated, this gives CASSLAGPGGQPQHF. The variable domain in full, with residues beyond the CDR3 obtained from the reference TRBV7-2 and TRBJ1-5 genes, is GAGVSQSPSNKVTEKGKDVELRCDPISGHTALYWYRQSLGQGLEFLIYFQGNSAPDKSGLPSDRFSAERTGGSVSTLTIQRTQQEDSAVYLCASSLAGPGGQPQHFGDGTRLSIL.